This TCR beta chain was captured in a study of T cell responses to AZD1222 COVID-19 vaccine. The length of the CDR3 is 12 residues. V lost 6 bases and J lost 0, with 5 bases in between. For this clone: Its specificity is unknown.

Study-level findings and limits: Per reports, nearly half of all spike-specific TCRs target regions that are unmutated in variants.

Generated by immunoSEQ multiplex PCR, the TCRdb table keeps only in-frame clones and is missing some. In the table there are 150,000 or so clones, 91% of which are singletons. V usage is TRBV12-3 or TRBV12-4 and J usage is TRBJ1-1; D gene unclear. The sequence was obtained from an adult who received the AZD1222 COVID-19 vaccine. Sequenced material: peripheral blood, taken 28 days after the second AZD1222 dose. The chain's CDR3 is CASRRMNTEAFF. CDR3 DNA sequence: TGTGCCAGCAGGCGCATGAACACTGAAGCTTTCTTT.